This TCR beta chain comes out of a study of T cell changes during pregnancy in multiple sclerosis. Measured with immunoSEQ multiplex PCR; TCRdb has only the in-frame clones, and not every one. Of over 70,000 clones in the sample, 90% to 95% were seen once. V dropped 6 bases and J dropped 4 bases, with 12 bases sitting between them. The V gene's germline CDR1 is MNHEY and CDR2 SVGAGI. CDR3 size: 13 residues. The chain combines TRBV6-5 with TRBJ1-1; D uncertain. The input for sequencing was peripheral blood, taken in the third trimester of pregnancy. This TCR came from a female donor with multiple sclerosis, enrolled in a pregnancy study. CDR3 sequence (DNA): TGTGCCAGCAGGGTTGTGGGGAGCACTGAAGCTTTCTTT. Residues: CASRVVGSTEAFF.